This T cell receptor (beta chain) was profiled in a study of blood T cell repertoires in COVID-19. In the authors' methods: From reference gene primer amplification, estimates of nucleated cell counts were derived. Here immunoSEQ multiplex PCR was the method, and the copy in TCRdb shows in-frame clones only, minus some. V, J and clone size are those of that table, while D and trimming were read from the DNA. The sample has about 230,000 clones; about 90% are singletons. This clone was counted a single time. Seattle patients were enrolled while actively infected and followed longitudinally. The CDR3 length is 15 residues. Trimming at V came to 3 bases and at J to 0 bases, leaving 2 bases not matched to a gene. The germline CDR1 and CDR2 sequences are LGHNA and YSLEER.

The source is a man aged 25 to 45 with COVID-19, enrolled during active disease. The sequencing sample was made of peripheral blood. This rearrangement joins TRBV4-3 to TRBJ1-3; 7 bases are shared with TRBD1. CDR3: CASSHTGVSGNTIYF. The CDR3 bases are TGCGCCAGCAGCCACACAGGGGTCTCTGGAAACACCATATATTTT.